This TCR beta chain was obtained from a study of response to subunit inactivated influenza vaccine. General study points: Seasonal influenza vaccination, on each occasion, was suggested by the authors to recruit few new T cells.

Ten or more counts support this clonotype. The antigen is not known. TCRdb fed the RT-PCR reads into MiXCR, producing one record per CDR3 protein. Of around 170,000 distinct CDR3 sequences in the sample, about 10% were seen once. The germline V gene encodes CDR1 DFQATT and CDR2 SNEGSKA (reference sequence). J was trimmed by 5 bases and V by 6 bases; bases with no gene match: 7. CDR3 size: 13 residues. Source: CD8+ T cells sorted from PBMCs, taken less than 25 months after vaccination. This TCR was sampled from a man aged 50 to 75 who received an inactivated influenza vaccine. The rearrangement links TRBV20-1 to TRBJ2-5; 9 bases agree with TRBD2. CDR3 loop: CSAKTSGEETQYF. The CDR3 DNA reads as TGCAGTGCGAAGACTAGCGGCGAGGAGACCCAGTACTTC.